Listed below are T cell receptor beta chains from one sample, sequenced in a study of Graves' ophthalmopathy and Graves' hyperthyroidism. TCRdb redid the calling of the multiplex PCR reads with MiXCR, one entry per CDR3 protein. This sample has about 500,000 distinct CDR3 sequences, with about two fifths found just once. Sequenced material: peripheral blood or thyroid tissue (not recorded which). All receptors come from an adult man with Graves' hyperthyroidism. CDR3s include the opening cysteine and the closing phenylalanine or tryptophan. A D gene is named only where the DNA matches it firmly. Part of the rows lack a size; the others show once, few, many or a class for expanded clones.

many | TRBJ1-1 | NA | TRBV7-2 | TGTGCCAGCAGCTTTACGGTGAACACTGAAGCTTTCTTT | CASSFTVNTEAFF
few | TRBJ2-3 | TRBD2 | TRBV20-1 | TGCAGTGCCCTTACTAGCGGGAGTACAGATACGCAGTATTTT | CSALTSGSTDTQYF
NA | TRBJ2-7 | TRBD1 | TRBV7-9 | TGTGCCAGCCGCATGGGACAGGTCTACGAGCAGTACTTC | CASRMGQVYEQYF
NA | TRBJ2-5 | TRBD1 | TRBV10-3 | TGTGCCATCAGTGAGCCAGGGGGCCAAGAGGCCCAGTACTTC | CAISEPGGQEAQYF
few | TRBJ1-1 | NA | TRBV28 | TGTGCCAGCAGTATACCACCAGGTTTCGCGAACACTGAAGCTTTCTTT | CASSIPPGFANTEAFF
many | TRBJ2-5 | TRBD2 | TRBV20-1 | TGCAGTGCGGGGACTAGCGGGCGTACCCAAGAGACCCAGTACTTC | CSAGTSGRTQETQYF
many | TRBJ2-6 | NA | TRBV2 | TGTGCCAGCAACTCTGGGGCCAACGTCCTGACTTTC | CASNSGANVLTF
many | TRBJ1-2 | TRBD1 | TRBV5-8 | TGTGCCAGCAGCCCGACAGGGGGTGGTTATGGCTACACCTTC | CASSPTGGGYGYTF
many | TRBJ2-5 | TRBD2 | TRBV7-8 | TGTGCCAGCAGCTTAGCGGGTAGCGGGAGGGTAAGAGAGACCCAGTACTTC | CASSLAGSGRVRETQYF
many | TRBJ1-5 | NA | TRBV12-3/TRBV12-4 | TGTGCCAGCAGTTTATACTACAGGGTAGATCAGCCCCAGCATTTT | CASSLYYRVDQPQHF
few | TRBJ2-7 | TRBD1 | TRBV27 | TGTGCCAGCAGTTTAACACAGGGGACGAGGGAGCAGTACTTC | CASSLTQGTREQYF
few | TRBJ2-2 | NA | TRBV29-1 | TGCAGCGTTGATTTTGCAGCCACCGGGGAGCTGTTTTTT | CSVDFAATGELFF
few | TRBJ2-7 | NA | TRBV9 | TGTGCCAGCAACTCGACAGGGACGGAGGGCCGCTCCTACGAGCAGTACTTC | CASNSTGTEGRSYEQYF
few | TRBJ1-4 | NA | TRBV10-3 | TGTGCCAGCAGTGAAAGCAGAGCTAATGAAAAACTGTTTTTT | CASSESRANEKLFF
NA | TRBJ2-2 | NA | TRBV7-9 | TGCGCCAGCAGCCACGCACTTTGGGACGGACGAACCGGGGAGCTGTTTTTT | CASSHALWDGRTGELFF
few | TRBJ2-7 | NA | TRBV6-6 | TGTGCCAGCAGTCGTGGTATCCACTACGAGCAGTACTTC | CASSRGIHYEQYF
many | TRBJ2-2 | TRBD1 | TRBV2 | TGTGCCAGCAGTGCGGACAGGGACGGGGAGCTGTTTTTT | CASSADRDGELFF
many | TRBJ2-2 | TRBD1 | TRBV29-1 | TGCAGCGTGTCCCCCCCTTACGGGACAGGGGTAAACACCGGGGAGCTGTTTTTT | CSVSPPYGTGVNTGELFF
few | TRBJ2-5 | TRBD1 | TRBV12-3/TRBV12-4 | TGTGCCAGCAGTTTGGACAGGGATGACCCGAAAGAGACCCAGTACTTC | CASSLDRDDPKETQYF
many | TRBJ2-5 | NA | TRBV12-3/TRBV12-4 | TGTGCCAGCAGAACGGGACGGCAAGAGACCCAGTACTTC | CASRTGRQETQYF
many | TRBJ1-2 | TRBD1 | TRBV7-9 | TGTGCCAGCAGCCAAGATGGACAGGCCTTGGGCTACACCTTC | CASSQDGQALGYTF
NA | TRBJ2-7 | NA | TRBV28 | TGTGCCAGCAGTGGGGGGACGGAGACCCAGTACGAGCAGTACTTC | CASSGGTETQYEQYF
few | TRBJ2-5 | TRBD2 | TRBV6-5 | TGTGCCAGCAGTTACTCGAAGTTAGCGGGAGAGACCCAGTACTTC | CASSYSKLAGETQYF
many | TRBJ1-3 | NA | TRBV9 | TGTGCCAGCAGCGTCGGTCTCTCTGGAAACACCATATATTTT | CASSVGLSGNTIYF
few | TRBJ1-6 | NA | TRBV20-1 | TGCAGTGCTGAGAGGCTGAATTCACCCCTCCACTTT | CSAERLNSPLHF
NA | TRBJ2-2 | NA | TRBV29-1 | TGCAGCTTAGGATTTGGGGACGGCAACACCGGGGAGCTGTTTTTT | CSLGFGDGNTGELFF
NA | TRBJ2-2 | NA | TRBV10-3 | TGTGCCATCAGTGAGGCGGGCGATAGCGCAGGGGACACCGGGGAGCTGTTTTTT | CAISEAGDSAGDTGELFF
many | TRBJ2-7 | TRBD2 | TRBV11-2 | TGTGCCAGCAGCTTATCTGCTAGCGGCACCTACGAGCAGTACTTC | CASSLSASGTYEQYF
many | TRBJ2-5 | TRBD1 | TRBV5-8 | TGTGCCAGCAGCTTGCGACAGGGGGGAGAGACCCAGTACTTC | CASSLRQGGETQYF
NA | TRBJ1-4 | NA | TRBV27 | TGTGCCAGCCTAGGAGGGAATGAAAAACTGTTTTTT | CASLGGNEKLFF
NA | TRBJ1-2 | NA | TRBV7-9 | TGTGCCAGCAGCTTAGCGGGGGGAAACACCTTC | CASSLAGGNTF
NA | TRBJ2-5 | TRBD2 | TRBV5-1 | TGCGCCAGCAGCTCGGGACTAGCGGGAGCCCAGACCCAGTACTTC | CASSSGLAGAQTQYF
NA | TRBJ2-3 | NA | TRBV7-3 | TGTGCCAGCAGCGCAGACACGTTCGATACGCAGTATTTT | CASSADTFDTQYF
many | TRBJ2-5 | TRBD1 | TRBV5-6 | TGTGCCAGCAGCATCGGGACAGGGGATGGTGAGACCCAGTACTTC | CASSIGTGDGETQYF
NA | TRBJ2-7 | NA | TRBV9 | TGTGCCAGCAGCAATGGACCTTTAGGGATCTACGAGCAGTACTTC | CASSNGPLGIYEQYF
many | TRBJ2-5 | TRBD1 | TRBV6-5 | TGTGCCAGCAGTTACTCCGGACAGGGAGGATGGGAGACCCAGTACTTC | CASSYSGQGGWETQYF
many | TRBJ1-6 | NA | TRBV15 | TGTGCCACCAGCGAGCAAGGGGCGGGAAATTCACCCCTCCACTTT | CATSEQGAGNSPLHF
many | TRBJ2-7 | TRBD2 | TRBV5-1 | TGCGCCAGCAGCTTGGAGGGGCAGTCCGCGGGGGACGAGCAGTACTTC | CASSLEGQSAGDEQYF
few | TRBJ2-6 | NA | TRBV6-1 | TGTGCCAGCAATTTGTGGAGCTCTGGGGCCAACGTCCTGACTTTC | CASNLWSSGANVLTF
NA | TRBJ1-5 | TRBD1 | TRBV7-2 | TGTGCCAGCAGCGAGGGACAGGGGCCAAATCGGCCCCAGCATTTT | CASSEGQGPNRPQHF
NA | TRBJ2-7 | NA | TRBV6-1 | TGTGCCAGCAGTCTCTACACTGGATTCTACGAGCAGTACTTC | CASSLYTGFYEQYF
many | TRBJ2-5 | TRBD1 | TRBV5-6 | TGTGCCAGCAGCCCCGACAGGGGGCTTGGACAAGAGACCCAGTACTTC | CASSPDRGLGQETQYF
NA | TRBJ1-1 | NA | TRBV19 | TGTGCCAGTAGTATGCACCCCGGGGACACTGAAGCTTTCTTT | CASSMHPGDTEAFF
many | TRBJ1-6 | NA | TRBV6-1 | TGTGCCATACTTGACAGAAATAATTCACCCCTCCACTTT | CAILDRNNSPLHF
many | TRBJ1-5 | NA | TRBV20-1 | TGCAGTGCTAGAGATGGAACAGGGATAAATCAGCCCCAGCATTTT | CSARDGTGINQPQHF